These T cell receptor beta chains were read from a single sample in a study of CD8 T cells in ankylosing spondylitis. TCRdb fed the 5' RACE reads into MiXCR, producing one record per CDR3 protein. Of roughly 700,000 distinct CDR3 sequences in the sample, 15% to 20% are singletons; the top ten hold under 20%. Sample: blood, either unsorted or a sorted T cell fraction (not recorded which). These receptors were collected from a male donor with ankylosing spondylitis. The CDR3 runs from the conserved cysteine through the conserved F or W. D genes are given only for firm matches. A row's size may be missing; if present it is once, few, many or a size class.

d_call | j_call | v_call | clone_size | cdr3_aa | cdr3_nt
TRBD1 | TRBJ2-2 | TRBV29-1 | . | CSVGQGTGELFF | TGCAGCGTTGGACAGGGGACCGGGGAGCTGTTTTTT
. | TRBJ2-7 | TRBV20-1 | once | CSAGGGGAYEQYF | TGCAGTGCGGGGGGAGGGGGCGCCTACGAGCAGTACTTC
. | TRBJ2-1 | TRBV2 | many | CASSMGDFQKGNEQFF | TGTGCCAGCAGTATGGGGGATTTCCAAAAGGGCAATGAGCAGTTCTTC
. | TRBJ2-2 | TRBV7-6 | few | CASRDNTGELFF | TGTGCCAGCAGGGACAACACCGGGGAGCTGTTTTTT
. | TRBJ1-1 | TRBV20-1 | few | CSASNPVGGTEAFF | TGCAGTGCTAGCAACCCGGTGGGTGGCACTGAAGCTTTCTTT
. | TRBJ1-3 | TRBV12-3/TRBV12-4 | . | CASRSTGNTIYF | TGTGCCAGCAGATCTACAGGAAACACCATATATTTT
. | TRBJ1-4 | TRBV6-5 | few | CASSYGGLGGEKLFF | TGTGCCAGCAGTTACGGGGGTCTCGGAGGTGAAAAACTGTTTTTT
TRBD1 | TRBJ2-1 | TRBV25-1 | few | CASMGDRGMHEQFF | TGTGCCAGCATGGGGGACAGGGGGATGCATGAGCAGTTCTTC
. | TRBJ1-4 | TRBV21-1 | once | CARQDRPNEKLFF | TGTGCCAGACAGGACAGACCAAATGAAAAACTGTTTTTT
TRBD1 | TRBJ2-5 | TRBV29-1 | . | CSVHRGSLQETQYF | TGCAGCGTCCACAGGGGATCCTTACAAGAGACCCAGTACTTC
. | TRBJ2-5 | TRBV5-1 | . | CASSLWTSPQETQYF | TGCGCCAGCAGCTTGTGGACAAGCCCTCAAGAGACCCAGTACTTC
. | TRBJ2-7 | TRBV20-1 | few | CSARDSGEQYF | TGCAGTGCTAGAGATTCGGGGGAGCAGTACTTC
TRBD2 | TRBJ2-5 | TRBV7-2 | few | CASSRQPGLVVEETQYF | TGTGCCAGCAGCCGTCAACCGGGACTAGTCGTCGAAGAGACCCAGTACTTC
TRBD2 | TRBJ2-1 | TRBV7-3 | . | CASSPHGGGGGYNEQFF | TGTGCCAGCAGCCCGCACGGAGGAGGCGGGGGCTACAATGAGCAGTTCTTC
. | TRBJ2-7 | TRBV13 | few | CASSVRPGEQYF | TGTGCCAGCAGCGTCCGACCGGGCGAGCAGTACTTC
. | TRBJ2-7 | TRBV5-1 | . | CASSLAGKLSYEQYF | TGCGCCAGCAGCTTGGCCGGGAAACTCTCCTACGAGCAGTACTTC
TRBD1 | TRBJ2-1 | TRBV7-2 | . | CASSPTGLEQFF | TGTGCCAGCAGCCCGACAGGGCTTGAGCAGTTCTTC
TRBD1 | TRBJ2-2 | TRBV5-1 | . | CASSFGTGSSGELFF | TGCGCCAGCAGCTTTGGGACAGGATCCTCCGGGGAGCTGTTTTTT
. | TRBJ2-2 | TRBV11-2 | few | CASSLGILGTGELFF | TGTGCCAGCAGCCTGGGAATACTGGGCACCGGGGAGCTGTTTTTT
TRBD1 | TRBJ2-3 | TRBV12-3/TRBV12-4 | . | CASSETGGEDTQYF | TGTGCCAGCTCAGAGACAGGGGGCGAAGATACGCAGTATTTT
. | TRBJ2-4 | TRBV7-9 | few | CASSLALGEDKNIQYF | TGTGCCAGCAGCTTAGCGTTGGGAGAGGACAAAAACATTCAGTACTTC
TRBD1 | TRBJ2-2 | TRBV10-1 | few | CASSESRGGAYPGELFF | TGCGCCAGCAGTGAGTCAAGAGGGGGCGCGTACCCCGGGGAGCTGTTTTTT
TRBD2 | TRBJ2-3 | TRBV27 | few | CASSLISGSDPDTQYF | TGTGCCAGCAGTTTAATAAGCGGGAGTGATCCAGATACGCAGTATTTT